The 23 T cell receptor beta chains in this list originate from one sample, sequenced in a study of cytomegalovirus exposure and HLA in healthy donors. Amplification used 60 Vbeta primers and 13 Jbeta primers. Using immunoSEQ multiplex PCR, the repertoire was profiled, and TCRdb retains in-frame clones only, with some absent. In the table there are approximately 120,000 clones, 75% to 80% of which are singletons. The sample consisted of PBMCs. All receptors derive from a woman in her thirties or forties in good health and CMV-seronegative.

The chain links TRBV4-2 to TRBJ2-7, with 11 bases lining up with TRBD2. Germline V gene data show CDR1 as LGHNA and CDR2 as YNFKEQ. The CDR3 has 15 residues. After removal of 2 bases from V and 4 bases from J, the junction contained 4 bases not matched to a gene. CDR3 in amino acids: CASSQLAGGKYEQYF. The DNA of the CDR3 is TGTGCCAGCAGCCAACTAGCGGGAGGAAAGTACGAGCAGTACTTC.

The gene calls are TRBV7-2 and TRBJ1-2; 10 bases are a match to TRBD1. Germline CDR1 is SGHTA and CDR2 is FQGNSA. V lost 5 bases and J lost 7; bases outside the gene matches: 7. The CDR3 is made up of 14 amino acids. CDR3 bases: TGTGCCAGCAGCCCTAGTAGGACAGGGGGTGGCTACACCTTC. This encodes CASSPSRTGGGYTF.

The rearrangement joins TRBV28 to TRBJ1-5, with D possibly TRBD1 on 5 matching bases. The V end was cut by 5 bases, the J end by 7 bases, with 18 bases between. This CDR3 contains 15 residues. The V gene's germline CDR1 is MDHEN and CDR2 SYDVKM. CDR3 amino acids: CASSKQVGSGQPQHF. The CDR3 bases are TGTGCCAGCAGTAAGCAGGTCGGGTCAGGGCAGCCCCAGCATTTT.

The chain joins TRBV6-5 to TRBJ2-7, with 9 bases that match TRBD1. V was pared by 4 bases and J by 5 bases, with 9 bases of the junction left unmatched. The CDR3 loop spans 15 amino acids. Germline V gene lookup returns CDR1 MNHEY and CDR2 SVGAGI. The CDR3: CASSLTGTGLHEQYF. As DNA, the CDR3 is TGTGCCAGCAGTTTAACCGGGACAGGGCTCCACGAGCAGTACTTC.

V is TRBV28 and J is TRBJ1-2, with a weak D call TRBD1 (6 bases). V lost 4 bases and J 1 base, leaving 16 bases between the germline ends. This CDR3 has 16 amino acids. The V gene's germline CDR1 is MDHEN and CDR2 SYDVKM. The CDR3, as DNA: TGTGCCAGCAGTTCCAACTATGACAGGAGTAACTATGGCTACACCTTC. As protein: CASSSNYDRSNYGYTF.

This sequence joins TRBV29-1 and TRBJ2-5; D perhaps matches TRBD1 (6 bases). The ends were cut back, 4 bases at V and 2 bases at J, with 8 bases in the middle. Germline CDR1 reads SQVTM; CDR2 reads ANQGSEA. The CDR3 loop spans 12 amino acids. As DNA, the CDR3 is TGCAGCGTTGGCGGACAGCAAGAGACCCAGTACTTC. It specifies CSVGGQQETQYF.

The chain is built from TRBV27 and TRBJ1-5; D is perhaps TRBD1 (5 bases). The CDR3 sequence is 14 residues long. Trimming took 5 bases from V and 2 from J, leaving 10 bases between them. Germline V gene data show CDR1 as MNHEY and CDR2 as SMNVEV (reference sequence). The CDR3 loop reads CASSIRAGNQPQHF. The CDR3 DNA follows: TGTGCCAGCAGTATCAGGGCCGGCAATCAGCCCCAGCATTTT.

Only one count was recorded for this clone. The V gene is TRBV29-1, the J gene TRBJ2-1; 9 bases are shared with TRBD2. The V segment lost 5 bases and the J segment 6 bases; nucleotides outside the gene matches: 5. This CDR3 contains 13 residues. Germline-derived CDR1 and CDR2 are SQVTM and ANQGSEA. DNA for the CDR3: TGCAGCGTTCGCGGGAGGGCCGTCAATGAGCAGTTCTTC. It translates to CSVRGRAVNEQFF.

This chain joins TRBV5-6 and TRBJ2-7; 8 bases line up with TRBD2. This CDR3 region has 14 residues. Trimming removed 4 bases from V and 7 bases from J; junction bases left unmatched: 10. Germline lookup yields CDR1 SGHDT and CDR2 YYEEEE. Here the CDR3 DNA reads TGTGCCAGCAGCCCGGGACTAGTAGAAGGGGAGCAGTACTTC. Protein: CASSPGLVEGEQYF.

The chain carries TRBV7-2 and TRBJ2-1; TRBD2 matches at 10 bases. The germline V gene has CDR1 SGHTA and CDR2 FQGNSA. The CDR3 runs 15 residues. The junction had 6 bases not matched to a gene; V was cut back by 2 bases and J by 8 bases. The CDR3 nucleotides read TGTGCCAGCAGCTTACCAGCGGGAGGGCCTTATGAGCAGTTCTTC. This encodes CASSLPAGGPYEQFF.

In this sample, this clone turned up once. The chain is built from TRBV6-5 and TRBJ1-2; a possible D gene is TRBD1 (5 bases). Germline V gene data show CDR1 as MNHEY and CDR2 as SVGAGI. The CDR3 covers 14 residues. The V end was cut by 6 bases, the J end by 5 bases, with 16 bases between. CDR3 region: CASRPAGTGYGYTF. CDR3 DNA: TGTGCCAGCAGGCCAGCCGGGACTGGGTATGGCTACACCTTC.

J is TRBJ2-1 and V is TRBV4-2, with TRBD2 identical over 11 bases. Per the germline V gene, CDR1 is LGHNA and CDR2 is YNFKEQ. Trimming removed 4 bases from V and 4 bases from J; junction bases left unmatched: 18. The CDR3 has 20 residues. Here the CDR3 reads CASSPSGTSGPPQWYNEQFF. CDR3 in DNA: TGTGCCAGCAGCCCGTCGGGGACTAGCGGCCCCCCTCAATGGTACAATGAGCAGTTCTTC.

This chain links TRBV5-4 with TRBJ1-3; D is undetermined. Trimming removed 4 bases at V and 0 bases at J, with 17 bases between. CDR3 length: 17 amino acids. The germline V gene has CDR1 SGHNT and CDR2 YYREEE (reference sequence). CDR3 in DNA: TGTGCCAGCAGCGAGGACGGAGGGATGCCCTCTGGAAACACCATATATTTT. This translates into CASSEDGGMPSGNTIYF.

In its sample, this clone was seen a few times. The V gene is TRBV5-6, the J gene TRBJ1-2, with D possibly being TRBD1 (6 bases). CDR1 and CDR2 (germline): SGHDT, YYEEEE. V was clipped by 1 base and J by 5 bases, with 9 bases between them. The length of the CDR3 is 13 residues. This chain's CDR3 is CASSLMQGYGYTF. CDR3 nucleotides: TGTGCCAGCAGCTTGATGCAGGGGTATGGCTACACCTTC.

This rearrangement joins TRBV10-3 to TRBJ2-1, with TRBD2 matching over 11 bases. Trimming removed 4 bases from V and 8 bases from J; junction bases left unmatched: 4. From germline, CDR1 is ENHRY and CDR2 SYGVKD. The CDR3 is made up of 14 amino acids. The CDR3 DNA sequence: TGTGCCATCAGTGCACTAGCGGGAGTACATGAGCAGTTCTTC. Amino acid sequence: CAISALAGVHEQFF.

The chain links TRBV7-9 to TRBJ2-7; a weak D match, TRBD2 (5 bases). Germline CDR1 reads SEHNR; CDR2 reads FQNEAQ (reference sequence). CDR3 length: 16 residues. V was cut by 6 bases and J by 2 bases, with 20 bases left in between. In DNA, the CDR3 is TGTGCCAGCAGTCTATCTCTCGGACTGAAGACCTACGAGCAGTACTTC. Translated: CASSLSLGLKTYEQYF.

J is TRBJ1-1 and V is TRBV19; TRBD1 matches at 7 bases. V shed 3 bases and J 0 bases; nucleotides not matched to a gene: 4. CDR1 LNHDA and CDR2 SQIVND come from the germline V gene (reference sequence). The CDR3 spans 15 residues. CDR3 protein: CASSMRGQLNTEAFF. The CDR3 region has the DNA TGTGCCAGTAGTATGAGGGGACAGTTGAACACTGAAGCTTTCTTT.

The DNA for the CDR3 is TGTGCCAGCAGTGAGGCGGCCGGGACAGGGGGCAATGAGCAGTTCTTC. Translated, it gives CASSEAAGTGGNEQFF. This chain uses TRBV6-1 with TRBJ2-1; 11 bases agree with TRBD1. CDR1 and CDR2 (germline): MNHNS, SASEGT. CDR3 length: 16 residues. The J segment lost 6 bases and the V segment lost 3 bases, leaving 7 bases of the junction unmatched.

This clone has only one observation. V usage is TRBV4-1 and J usage is TRBJ2-7; 7 positions agree with TRBD2. Per germline, CDR1 MGHRA and CDR2 YSYEKL. The V and J ends lost 1 base and 6 bases, in that order; junction bases with no gene match: 6. This CDR3 contains 14 residues. Here the CDR3 DNA reads TGCGCCAGCAGCCAAGTTGGACTAGTGCTCGAGCAGTACTTC. Protein: CASSQVGLVLEQYF.

Comments on this clone: This sample also contains other DNA sequences that code for the same CDR3. The chain joins TRBV28 to TRBJ2-7; no clear D. Per germline, CDR1 MDHEN and CDR2 SYDVKM. The CDR3 has 12 residues. V shed 3 bases and J shed 0 bases, with 3 bases lying between them. CDR3 sequence (DNA): TGTGCCAGCAGTTTTAGCTCCTACGAGCAGTACTTC. Its protein is CASSFSSYEQYF.

The CDR3: CASSLALAGGPTGELFF. CDR3 DNA sequence: TGTGCCAGCAGCTTAGCGCTGGCGGGAGGGCCGACCGGGGAGCTGTTTTTT. The rearrangement joins TRBV7-9 to TRBJ2-2; 9 bases match TRBD2. Unmatched junction bases numbered 7, after V lost 0 bases and J lost 5 bases. The CDR3 has 17 amino acids. Germline CDR1 is SEHNR and CDR2 is FQNEAQ (reference sequence).

V is TRBV5-1 and J is TRBJ1-1, with D possibly being TRBD1 (6 bases). Trimming cost V 1 base and J 6 bases, with 13 bases left between them. The CDR3 sequence is 14 residues long. Germline values: CDR1 SGHRS, CDR2 YFSETQ. The CDR3 DNA is TGCGCCAGCAGCTTGAGGTCAGGGGCCCCTGAAGCTTTCTTT. Residues: CASSLRSGAPEAFF.

The chain carries TRBV6-1 and TRBJ1-5, with 7 bases lining up with TRBD1. Germline-derived CDR1 and CDR2 are MNHNS and SASEGT. The CDR3 has 13 residues. Trimming took 6 bases from V and 4 from J; bases not matched to a gene: 3. This chain's CDR3 is CASREQGNQPQHF. The CDR3 DNA follows: TGTGCCAGCAGGGAACAGGGGAATCAGCCCCAGCATTTT.